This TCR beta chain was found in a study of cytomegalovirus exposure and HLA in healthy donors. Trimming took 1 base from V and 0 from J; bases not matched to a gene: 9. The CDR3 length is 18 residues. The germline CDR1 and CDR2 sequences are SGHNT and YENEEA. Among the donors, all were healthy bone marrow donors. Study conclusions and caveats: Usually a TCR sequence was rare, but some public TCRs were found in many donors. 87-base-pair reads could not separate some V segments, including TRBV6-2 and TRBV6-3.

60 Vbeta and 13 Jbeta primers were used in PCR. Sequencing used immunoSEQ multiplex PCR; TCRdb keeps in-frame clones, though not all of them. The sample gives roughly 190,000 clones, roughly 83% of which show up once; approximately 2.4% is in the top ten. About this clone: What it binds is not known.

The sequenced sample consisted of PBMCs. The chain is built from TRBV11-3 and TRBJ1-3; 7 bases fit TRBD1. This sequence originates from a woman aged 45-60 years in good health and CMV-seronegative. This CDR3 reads CASSLAGDSGGSGNTIYF. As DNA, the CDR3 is TGTGCCAGCAGCTTAGCGGGTGACTCAGGGGGCTCTGGAAACACCATATATTTT.